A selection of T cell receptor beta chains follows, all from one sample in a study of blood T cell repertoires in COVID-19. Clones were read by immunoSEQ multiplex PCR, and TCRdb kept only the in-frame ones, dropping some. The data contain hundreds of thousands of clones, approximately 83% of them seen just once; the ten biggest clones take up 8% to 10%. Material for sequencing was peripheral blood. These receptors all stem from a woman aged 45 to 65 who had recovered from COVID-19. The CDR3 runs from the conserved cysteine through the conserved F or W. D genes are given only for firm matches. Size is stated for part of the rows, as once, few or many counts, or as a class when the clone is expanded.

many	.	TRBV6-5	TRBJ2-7	CASSYTGTNSYEQYF	TGTGCCAGCAGTTACACTGGGACAAACTCCTACGAGCAGTACTTC
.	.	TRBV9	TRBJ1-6	CASSVGGGGWARNSPLHF	TGTGCCAGCAGCGTCGGCGGGGGCGGATGGGCCCGAAATTCACCCCTCCACTTT
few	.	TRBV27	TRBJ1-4	CASSLYQTPATNEKLFF	TGTGCCAGCAGTTTATACCAGACACCGGCGACTAATGAAAAACTGTTTTTT
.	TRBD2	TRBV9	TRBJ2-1	CASSVGSSGALYYNEQFF	TGTGCCAGCAGCGTAGGTAGTAGCGGGGCCCTATACTACAATGAGCAGTTCTTC
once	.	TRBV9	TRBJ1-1	CASSVNPYTEAFF	TGTGCCAGCAGCGTAAATCCTTATACTGAAGCTTTCTTT
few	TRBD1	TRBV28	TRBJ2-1	CASASGDRVQSSYNEQFF	TGTGCCAGCGCTTCCGGGGACAGGGTACAGAGCTCCTACAATGAGCAGTTCTTC
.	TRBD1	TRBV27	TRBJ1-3	CASSLRYAQGSSGNTIYF	TGTGCCAGCAGTTTACGATACGCACAGGGGAGCTCTGGAAACACCATATATTTT
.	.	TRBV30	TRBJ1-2	CAWGRSYGYTF	TGTGCCTGGGGACGGAGCTATGGCTACACCTTC
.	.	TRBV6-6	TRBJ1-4	CASSYSPATNEKLFF	TGTGCCAGCAGTTACTCCCCCGCAACTAATGAAAAACTGTTTTTT
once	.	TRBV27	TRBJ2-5	CASSRGDRSETQYF	TGTGCCAGCAGTCGGGGTGACAGGTCAGAGACCCAGTACTTC
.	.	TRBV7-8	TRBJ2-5	CASSLDNRRYQETQYF	TGTGCCAGCAGCTTAGATAACAGGCGGTACCAAGAGACCCAGTACTTC
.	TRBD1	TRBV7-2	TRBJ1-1	CASSTTGETEAFF	TGTGCCAGCAGCACGACAGGGGAGACTGAAGCTTTCTTT
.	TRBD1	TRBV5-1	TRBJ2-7	CASSLSNRTGETHEQYF	TGCGCCAGCAGCTTATCAAACCGGACAGGGGAAACGCACGAGCAGTACTTC
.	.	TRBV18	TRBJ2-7	CASSPGGRGNEQYF	TGTGCCAGCTCACCTGGAGGGCGGGGAAACGAGCAGTACTTC
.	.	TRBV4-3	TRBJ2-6	CASSQGQLIGANVLTF	TGCGCCAGCAGCCAAGGACAGCTGATAGGGGCCAACGTCCTGACTTTC
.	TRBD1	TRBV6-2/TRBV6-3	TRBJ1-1	CASSSGQGVVTEAFF	TGTGCCAGCAGCAGCGGACAGGGAGTGGTGACTGAAGCTTTCTTT
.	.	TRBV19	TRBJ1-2	CASSIVAAVRGYTF	TGTGCCAGTAGTATAGTGGCGGCTGTTAGGGGCTACACCTTC
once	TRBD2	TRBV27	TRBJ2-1	CASSLSRSGKSHEQFF	TGTGCCAGCAGTTTATCGCGGAGCGGGAAGTCCCATGAGCAGTTCTTC
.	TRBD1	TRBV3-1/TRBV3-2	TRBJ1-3	CASSLGQIGNTIYF	TGTGCCAGCAGCCTGGGACAGATTGGAAACACCATATATTTT
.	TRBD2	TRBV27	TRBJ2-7	CASSHGLAGGHEQYF	TGTGCCAGCAGCCACGGACTAGCGGGAGGTCACGAGCAGTACTTC
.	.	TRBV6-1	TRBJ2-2	CASSERGYLDDTGELFF	TGTGCCAGCAGTGAAAGGGGGTATCTCGACGACACCGGGGAGCTGTTTTTT
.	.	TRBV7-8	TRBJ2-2	CASSLQDTGELFF	TGTGCCAGCAGCTTACAGGACACCGGGGAGCTGTTTTTT
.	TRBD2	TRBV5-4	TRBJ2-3	CASPGGTDTQYF	TGTGCCTCCCCGGGGGGGACAGATACGCAGTATTTT
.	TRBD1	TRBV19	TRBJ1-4	CASSDDRGATNEKLFF	TGTGCCAGTAGCGACGACAGGGGGGCAACTAATGAAAAACTGTTTTTT
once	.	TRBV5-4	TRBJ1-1	CASSLDLNTEAFF	TGTGCCAGCAGCCTAGATCTGAACACTGAAGCTTTCTTT
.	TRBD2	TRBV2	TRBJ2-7	CPSGPGGTREQYF	TGTCCCTCAGGGCCGGGGGGGACGCGGGAGCAGTACTTC
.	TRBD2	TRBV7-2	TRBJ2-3	CASSPLAGDTQYF	TGTGCCAGCAGCCCACTAGCGGGAGATACGCAGTATTTT
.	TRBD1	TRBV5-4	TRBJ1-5	CASSNDRGEGNQPQHF	TGTGCCAGCAGCAATGACAGGGGGGAGGGCAATCAGCCCCAGCATTTT
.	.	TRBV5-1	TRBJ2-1	CASSSDRRRGQFF	TGCGCCAGCAGCTCAGACCGACGGCGGGGGCAGTTCTTC
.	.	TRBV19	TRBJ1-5	CASSPGQLYQPQHF	TGTGCCAGTAGTCCCGGACAGCTGTATCAGCCCCAGCATTTT
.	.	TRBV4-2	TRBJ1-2	CASSQATGYYGYTF	TGTGCCAGCAGCCAAGCGACAGGATATTATGGCTACACCTTC
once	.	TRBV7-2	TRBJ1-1	CASSIMNTEAFF	TGTGCCAGCAGCATAATGAACACTGAAGCTTTCTTT
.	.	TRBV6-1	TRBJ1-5	CASSEYRNSNQPQHF	TGTGCCAGCAGTGAATACAGGAATAGCAATCAGCCCCAGCATTTT
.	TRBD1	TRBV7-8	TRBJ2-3	CASSLAGGRDTQYF	TGTGCCAGCAGCTTAGCAGGGGGCCGGGATACGCAGTATTTT
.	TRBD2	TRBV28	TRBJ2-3	CASVSGSGGFADTQYF	TGTGCCAGCGTTAGCGGTAGCGGGGGGTTTGCAGATACGCAGTATTTT
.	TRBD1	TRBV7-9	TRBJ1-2	CASSFPGGAAPNYGYTF	TGTGCCAGCAGCTTTCCAGGGGGCGCGGCACCTAACTATGGCTACACCTTC
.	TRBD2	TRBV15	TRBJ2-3	CATSRAVGLADTDTQYF	TGTGCCACCAGCAGAGCCGTTGGACTAGCGGACACAGATACGCAGTATTTT
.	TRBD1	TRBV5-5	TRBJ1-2	CASSLEGAGSSYGYTF	TGTGCCAGCAGCTTGGAGGGGGCGGGCAGCAGCTATGGCTACACCTTC
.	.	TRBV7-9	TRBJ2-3	CASSPRLDTSTDTQYF	TGTGCCAGCAGCCCACGACTAGATACCAGCACAGATACGCAGTATTTT
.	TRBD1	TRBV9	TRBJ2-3	CASSVAQDRGQDTQYF	TGTGCCAGCAGCGTAGCCCAGGACAGGGGGCAAGATACGCAGTATTTT
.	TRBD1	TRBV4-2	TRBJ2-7	CASSQERDRAYEQYF	TGTGCCAGCAGCCAAGAACGGGACAGAGCCTACGAGCAGTACTTC
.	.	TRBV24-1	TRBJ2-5	CATSDSPRQETQYF	TGTGCCACCAGTGATTCCCCGAGGCAGGAGACCCAGTACTTC
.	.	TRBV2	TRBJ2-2	CASNELQTGELFF	TGTGCCAGCAACGAGCTGCAAACCGGGGAGCTGTTTTTT
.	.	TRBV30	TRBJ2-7	CACRRSSYEQYF	TGTGCCTGTAGGAGGAGCTCCTACGAGCAGTACTTC
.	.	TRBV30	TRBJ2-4	CAWSQGEGVRNIQYF	TGTGCCTGGAGCCAGGGTGAGGGGGTAAGAAACATTCAGTACTTC
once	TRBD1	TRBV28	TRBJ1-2	CASIEDRLTYGYTF	TGTGCCAGCATCGAGGACAGGTTAACCTATGGCTACACCTTC
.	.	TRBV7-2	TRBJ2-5	CASSLELAGETQYF	TGTGCCAGCAGCTTAGAACTAGCAGGAGAGACCCAGTACTTC
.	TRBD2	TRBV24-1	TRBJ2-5	CATSATISGGLIQETQYF	TGTGCCACCAGTGCCACAATTAGCGGGGGCCTCATCCAAGAGACCCAGTACTTC
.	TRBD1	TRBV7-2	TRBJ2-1	CASSQGAYNEQFF	TGTGCCAGCAGCCAGGGGGCGTACAATGAGCAGTTCTTC
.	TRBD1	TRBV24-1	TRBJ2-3	CATSGKPGQGFQADTQYF	TGTGCCACCAGTGGAAAACCGGGACAGGGGTTCCAGGCAGATACGCAGTATTTT
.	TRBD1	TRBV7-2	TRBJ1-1	CASSADRWDTEAFF	TGTGCCAGCAGCGCGGACAGGTGGGACACTGAAGCTTTCTTT